This T cell receptor beta chain was recovered during a study of blood T cell repertoires in COVID-19. Looking at the study overall: Sample material is recorded as cDNA or gDNA derived from T cells, B-cell-depleted T cells, or PBMCs.

The CDR3 is 13 amino acids. V lost 0 bases and J 4 bases, leaving 6 bases between the germline ends. Germline CDR1 reads SGHDN; CDR2 reads FVKESK. This clone appeared once. Authors' analysis steps: Estimates of nucleated cell counts were drawn from the amplification of reference gene primers. Generated by immunoSEQ multiplex PCR, the TCRdb table keeps only in-frame clones and is missing some. Clone size and the V and J calls come from that table; the DNA yielded D and trimming. The sample holds 250,000 or so clones; approximately 82% are singletons and the top ten take under 2%. The material sequenced was peripheral blood. The V gene is TRBV14, the J gene TRBJ1-2; tentative D call: TRBD1 (6 bases). The source is a woman older than 75 with acute or convalescent COVID-19. The CDR3 here is CASSQDRGYGYTF. CDR3 bases: TGTGCCAGCAGCCAAGACAGGGGCTATGGCTACACCTTC.